The rows below give T cell receptor beta chains drawn from one sample of a study of early T cells in non-severe SARS-CoV-2 infection. TCRdb processed the 5' RACE reads anew with MiXCR; each CDR3 protein has one entry. The data contain under 70,000 distinct CDR3 sequences, about 4.9% of them singletons. Sequenced sample: whole blood. These receptors were obtained from an adult who was a healthcare worker with PCR-confirmed SARS-CoV-2 infection or an uninfected control (not recorded which). CDR3s include the opening cysteine and the closing phenylalanine or tryptophan. D genes are given only for firm matches. Size values are once, few and many counts, or a class for expanded clones, and some rows have none.

abundance	d_gene	j_gene	v_gene	CDR3nt	CDR3aa
few	-	TRBJ2-1	TRBV30	TGTGCCTGGAGTGTACAATATGAGCAGTTCTTC	CAWSVQYEQFF
many	-	TRBJ2-7	TRBV20-1	TGCAGTGCGATCGAGGGGGTGGCCTACGAGCAGTACTTC	CSAIEGVAYEQYF
many	-	TRBJ1-5	TRBV20-1	TGCAGTGCTAGACGGGAGAGACAGCCCCAGCATTTT	CSARRERQPQHF
many	-	TRBJ2-1	TRBV11-3	TGTGCCAGCAGCTTGAGCAGATACAATGAGCAGTTCTTC	CASSLSRYNEQFF
few	-	TRBJ1-1	TRBV5-1	TGCGCCAGCAGCGAGGGAACCAACACTGAAGCTTTCTTT	CASSEGTNTEAFF
many	-	TRBJ2-7	TRBV2	TGTGCCAGCAGTGAAGAATCTCTTTCGCTCGAGCAGTACTTC	CASSEESLSLEQYF
many	-	TRBJ2-3	TRBV20-1	TGCAGTGCAGACGCAGGGGTTGGCACAGATACGCAGTATTTT	CSADAGVGTDTQYF
many	-	TRBJ2-7	TRBV18	TGTGCCAGCTCACCACCCGGTCTGGGTTACGAGCAGTACTTC	CASSPPGLGYEQYF
few	-	TRBJ1-1	TRBV5-1	TGCGCCAGCAGCTTGGTAGGGGGGATGAACACTGAAGCTTTCTTT	CASSLVGGMNTEAFF
many	TRBD1	TRBJ1-1	TRBV6-5	TGTGCCAGCAGATCGGACAGGTACTCAGGAGAAGCTTTCTTT	CASRSDRYSGEAFF
few	TRBD1	TRBJ1-1	TRBV28	TGTGCCAGCAGTACCACAGGGGGCGGGAACACTGAAGCTTTCTTT	CASSTTGGGNTEAFF
many	TRBD2	TRBJ2-1	TRBV5-1	TGCGCCAGCAGCTTTTCCGGACTAGCGTCTAATGAGCAGTTCTTC	CASSFSGLASNEQFF
many	-	TRBJ2-3	TRBV29-1	TGCAGCGCTGACGGGGGCGGAAGCACAGATACGCAGTATTTT	CSADGGGSTDTQYF
few	-	TRBJ1-2	TRBV2	TGTGCCAGCAGTGGCGACTTTGCGGAGGCGAGCTATGGCTACACCTTC	CASSGDFAEASYGYTF
many	-	TRBJ2-3	TRBV6-1	TGTGCCAGCAGTGACTACCTCACAGATACGCAGTATTTT	CASSDYLTDTQYF
-	TRBD1	TRBJ1-1	TRBV10-3	TGTCCTTCTCCCGGACAGGGGGACACTGAAGCTTTCTTT	CPSPGQGDTEAFF
many	TRBD2	TRBJ2-5	TRBV20-1	TGCAGCATGACTAGCGGCCAAGAGACCCAGTACTTC	CSMTSGQETQYF
-	TRBD2	TRBJ2-7	TRBV20-1	TGCAGTGCTAGCCGGACTAGCAGGTCCTACGAGCAGTACTTC	CSASRTSRSYEQYF
many	TRBD1	TRBJ1-3	TRBV5-1	TGCGCCTTCAGGGGGGGAGTCTCTGGAAACACCATATATTTT	CAFRGGVSGNTIYF
many	-	TRBJ2-5	TRBV3-1	TGTGCCAGCAGCCAAGTAGGGGCGGTCGGAGAGACCCAGTACTTC	CASSQVGAVGETQYF
-	-	TRBJ2-1	TRBV24-1	TGTGCCACCAGTGACCCAGACAGTTTCTCCTACAATGAGCAGTTCTTC	CATSDPDSFSYNEQFF
-	-	TRBJ1-1	TRBV4-2	TGTGCCAGCAGCCAAGATCGAGACAAGAACACTGAAGCTTTCTTT	CASSQDRDKNTEAFF
few	-	TRBJ1-4	TRBV7-6	TGTGCCAGCAGCTTAGCCGGGTACGAGGAAAAACTGTTTTTT	CASSLAGYEEKLFF
few	TRBD2	TRBJ2-5	TRBV6-2/TRBV6-3	TGTGCCAGCAAGACTAGCGGGAAGACCCAAGAGACCCAGTACTTC	CASKTSGKTQETQYF
-	TRBD1	TRBJ1-3	TRBV5-6	TGTGCCAGCAGCCGGGGCGGGACAGTTGGAAACACCATATATTTT	CASSRGGTVGNTIYF